A single T cell receptor (beta chain) is shown here with its context. As yet, its antigen is unknown. This sample is part of a study of cytomegalovirus exposure and HLA in healthy donors. Findings and caveats of the study: Later on, an analysis showed TCR association rates differing by HLA locus, with DRB1 the most and HLA-C the fewest.

The PCR was carried out with 60 Vbeta primers and 13 Jbeta primers. Produced via immunoSEQ multiplex PCR; TCRdb's table is partial and in-frame only. The data contain about 150,000 clones, 70% to 90% of them singletons. Germline CDR1 SGHTA, CDR2 FQGTGA. CDR3 size: 14 residues. The germline V and J ends were trimmed by 2 bases and 5 bases, with 10 bases remaining between them. The clonotype originates from a man aged 25-45 years in good health and CMV-seropositive. This chain joins TRBV7-3 and TRBJ2-1; tentative D call: TRBD1 (5 bases). Sequences were obtained from PBMCs. DNA of the CDR3: TGTGCCAGCAGCTTAGGGGCCCCTCACAATGAGCAGTTCTTC. This encodes CASSLGAPHNEQFF.